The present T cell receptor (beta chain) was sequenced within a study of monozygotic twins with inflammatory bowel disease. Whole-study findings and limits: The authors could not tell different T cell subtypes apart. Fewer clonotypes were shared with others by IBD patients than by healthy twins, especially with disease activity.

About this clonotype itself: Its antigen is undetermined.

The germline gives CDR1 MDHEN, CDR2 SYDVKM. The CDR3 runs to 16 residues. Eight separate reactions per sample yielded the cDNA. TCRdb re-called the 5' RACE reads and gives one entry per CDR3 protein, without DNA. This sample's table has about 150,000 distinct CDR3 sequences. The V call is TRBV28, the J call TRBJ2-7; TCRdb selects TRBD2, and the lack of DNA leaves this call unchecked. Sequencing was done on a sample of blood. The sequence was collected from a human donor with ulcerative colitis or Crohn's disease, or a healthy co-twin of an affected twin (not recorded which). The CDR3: CASSFILREAAGEQYF.